This T cell receptor (beta chain) is from a study of T cell repertoires in cytomegalovirus infection. Turning to this clonotype: Antigen: not known.

Germline lookup yields CDR1 GTSNPN and CDR2 SVGIG (reference sequence). The CDR3 loop spans 11 amino acids. J was trimmed by 7 bases and V by 2 bases; bases with no gene match: 1. TCRdb itself ran the reads through MiXCR, one entry per CDR3 protein. The sample lists over 100,000 distinct CDR3 sequences; about 30% were seen once. The specimen was CD8+ T cells from cultured PBMCs, collected from culture after CMV antigen stimulation. This clonotype was sampled from a human donor in good health (CMV status not recorded). Some clones in this sample may be carry-over from other donors' samples. The chain combines TRBV30 with TRBJ2-7; TRBD2 agrees at 8 bases. This chain's CDR3 is CAWSSGGEQYF. CDR3 bases: TGTGCCTGGAGTTCGGGGGGGGAGCAGTACTTC.